This record covers a single T cell receptor (beta chain). What it recognizes is unknown. The sample is drawn from a study of cytomegalovirus exposure and HLA in healthy donors. Study-wide findings and caveats: Later on, an analysis tied about 17,000 TCR beta sequences to HLA alleles at 0.05 false discovery rate. Most observed TCR sequences were rare, whereas some public TCRs were detected in many donors. For TCR beta chains, V- and J-gene trimming was later linked to a missense DCLRE1C variant. Accurate prediction of HLA-A and HLA-B alleles (for most subjects) was reportedly achieved from TCR beta sequences.

Germline V gives CDR1 SGHNT, CDR2 YENEEA. The CDR3 consists of 14 residues. The germline V and J ends were trimmed by 1 base and 3 bases, with 10 bases remaining between them. In the PCR, 60 Vbeta and 13 Jbeta primers were used. Data came from immunoSEQ multiplex PCR; TCRdb stores just in-frame clones and leaves some out. This table holds about 59,000 clones, about four fifths found once. The gene calls are TRBV11-3 and TRBJ2-7, with a weak D call TRBD2 (5 bases). This clonotype was sampled from a man aged 40-55 years in good health and CMV-seronegative. Sample: PBMCs. The DNA of the CDR3 is TGTGCCAGCAGCTTAGGGGGAGCGGTCTACGAGCAGTACTTC. This sequence encodes CASSLGGAVYEQYF.